This TCR beta chain was found in a study of Ad26.COV2.S vaccination and SARS-CoV-2 variants. Across the study: Ad26.COV2.S shots went into the muscle once or twice, 56 days apart.

As regards this clone: Its target is unknown.

Findings and limits, study-wide: Total T cell responses may have been underestimated by the TCR breadth and depth analyses.

CDR1 is LGHDT, CDR2 YNNKEL, per germline (reference sequence). V lost 1 base to trimming and J lost 7 bases, with 5 bases between them. This CDR3 region has 11 residues. Clones were read by immunoSEQ multiplex PCR, and TCRdb kept only the in-frame ones, dropping some. The repertoire consists of 380,000 or so clones, with around 89% occurring once and the leading ten covering around 6.1%. Treatment defined: 15 to 20 received Ad26.COV2.S at low or high dose, single or two shots; 5 received placebo; per-sample allocation not given. Day 63 following the first vaccine or placebo injection was when the samples were taken.

The receptor comes from a person aged 18-60 years who received the Ad26.COV2.S COVID-19 vaccine or a placebo. Sequencing was performed on peripheral blood, taken in a trial of Ad26.COV2.S vaccine versus placebo. The V call is TRBV3-1 (or the pseudogene TRBV3-2), the J call TRBJ2-7; D remains unclear. This chain's CDR3 is CASSQVGEQYF. The CDR3 DNA is TGTGCCAGCAGCCAAGTGGGGGAGCAGTACTTC.